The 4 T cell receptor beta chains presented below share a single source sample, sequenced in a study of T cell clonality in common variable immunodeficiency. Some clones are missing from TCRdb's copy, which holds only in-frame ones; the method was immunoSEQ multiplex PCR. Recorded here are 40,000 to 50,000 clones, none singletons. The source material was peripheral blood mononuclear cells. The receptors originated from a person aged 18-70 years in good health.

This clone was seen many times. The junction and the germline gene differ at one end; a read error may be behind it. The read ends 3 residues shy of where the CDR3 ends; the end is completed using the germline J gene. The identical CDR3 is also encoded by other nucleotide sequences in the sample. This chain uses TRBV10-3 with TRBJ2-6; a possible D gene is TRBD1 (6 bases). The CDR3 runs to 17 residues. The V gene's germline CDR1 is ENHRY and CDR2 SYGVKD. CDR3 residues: CAISGQTGDSGANVLTF. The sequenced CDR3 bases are TGTGCCATCAGTGGCCAGACAGGCGATTCTGGAGCCAACGTC.

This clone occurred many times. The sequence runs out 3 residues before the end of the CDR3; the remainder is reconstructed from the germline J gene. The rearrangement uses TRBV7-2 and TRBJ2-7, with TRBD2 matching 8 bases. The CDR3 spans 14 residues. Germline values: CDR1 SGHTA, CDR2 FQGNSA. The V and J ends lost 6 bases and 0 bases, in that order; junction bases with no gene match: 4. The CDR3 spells CASRPGGPSYEQYF. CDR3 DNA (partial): TGTGCCAGCAGGCCGGGGGGGCCCTCCTACGAG.

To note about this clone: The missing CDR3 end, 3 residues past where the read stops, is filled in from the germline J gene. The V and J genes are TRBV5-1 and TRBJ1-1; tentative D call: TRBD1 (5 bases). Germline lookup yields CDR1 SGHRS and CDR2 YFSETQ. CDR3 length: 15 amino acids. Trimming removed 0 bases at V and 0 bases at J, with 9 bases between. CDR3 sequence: CASSLGQRMNTEAFF. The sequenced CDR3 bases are TGCGCCAGCAGCTTGGGACAGCGAATGAACACTGAA. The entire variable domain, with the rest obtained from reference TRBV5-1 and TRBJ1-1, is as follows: KAGVTQTPRYLIKTRGQQVTLSCSPISGHRSVSWYQQTPGQGLQFLFEYFSETQRNKGNFPGRFSGRQFSNSRSEMNVSTLELGDSALYLCASSLGQRMNTEAFFGQGTRLTVV.

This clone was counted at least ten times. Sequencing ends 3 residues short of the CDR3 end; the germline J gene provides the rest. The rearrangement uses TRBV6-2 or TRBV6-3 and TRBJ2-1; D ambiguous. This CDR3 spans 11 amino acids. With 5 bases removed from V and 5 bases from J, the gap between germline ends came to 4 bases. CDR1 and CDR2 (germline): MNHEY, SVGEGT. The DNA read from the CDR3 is TGTGCCAGCAGTCTCCACAATGAG. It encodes CASSLHNE. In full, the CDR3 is CASSLHNEQFF.